This is a list of T cell receptor beta chains from one sample in a study of CD8 T cells in ankylosing spondylitis. TCRdb re-derived calls from the 5' RACE reads in MiXCR, one entry per CDR3 protein. Of about 390,000 distinct CDR3 sequences listed, about a fifth are singletons. Material: blood, either unsorted or a sorted T cell fraction (not recorded which). These receptors all come from a male donor with ankylosing spondylitis. The CDR3 runs from the conserved cysteine through the conserved F or W. A D gene is named only where the DNA matches it firmly. Part of the rows lack a size; the others show once, few, many or a class for expanded clones.

>TRBJ1-1|.|TRBV19|.
CASSTGVVDTEAFF
TGTGCCAGTAGTACAGGGGTGGTGGACACTGAAGCTTTCTTT
>TRBJ2-7|few|TRBV7-6|.
CASSSYQGSAYEQYF
TGTGCCAGCAGCTCCTATCAGGGGTCCGCCTACGAGCAGTACTTC
>TRBJ2-1|.|TRBV7-8|TRBD2
CASSLVGSGRDEQFF
TGTGCCAGCAGCTTAGTTGGTAGCGGGAGGGATGAGCAGTTCTTC
>TRBJ2-1|.|TRBV29-1|TRBD2
CSVEGDRGSIPYNEQFF
TGCAGCGTTGAAGGCGATCGCGGGAGTATACCCTACAATGAGCAGTTCTTC
>TRBJ2-2|.|TRBV9|.
CASSRLRAGELFF
TGTGCCAGCAGTCGCCTCAGGGCCGGGGAGCTGTTTTTT
>TRBJ2-5|few|TRBV4-1|.
CASSRLVGETQYF
TGCGCCAGCAGCCGACTAGTGGGCGAGACCCAGTACTTC
>TRBJ2-1|.|TRBV6-2/TRBV6-3|.
CASSYGPEPYNEQFF
TGTGCCAGCAGTTATGGGCCTGAGCCCTACAATGAGCAGTTCTTC
>TRBJ1-1|many|TRBV27|TRBD1
CASSFRTGDTEAFF
TGTGCCAGCAGTTTTAGGACAGGGGACACTGAAGCTTTCTTT
>TRBJ2-1|few|TRBV7-2|.
CASSRVNEQFF
TGTGCCAGCAGTCGCGTCAATGAGCAGTTCTTC
>TRBJ1-1|few|TRBV29-1|TRBD1
CSVGQGPSVNEAFF
TGCAGCGTAGGACAGGGGCCCTCAGTCAATGAAGCTTTCTTT
>TRBJ2-7|few|TRBV10-3|TRBD1
CAIKRDREVFYEQYF
TGTGCCATCAAAAGAGACAGGGAAGTCTTTTACGAGCAGTACTTC
>TRBJ2-3|.|TRBV6-1|.
CASSDATSFFEETQYF
TGTGCCAGCAGTGACGCGACTTCCTTCTTTGAAGAAACGCAGTATTTT
>TRBJ2-3|.|TRBV10-3|.
CAISTTDTQYF
TGTGCCATCAGTACCACAGATACGCAGTATTTT
>TRBJ2-2|.|TRBV12-3/TRBV12-4|TRBD1
CASRWTGATGELFF
TGTGCCAGCAGGTGGACAGGGGCCACCGGGGAGCTGTTTTTT
>TRBJ2-7|.|TRBV20-1|TRBD2
CSAYILADYEQYF
TGCAGTGCCTACATTCTAGCGGACTACGAGCAGTACTTC
>TRBJ1-5|few|TRBV29-1|.
CSVAGARDQPQHF
TGCAGCGTCGCAGGGGCACGGGATCAGCCCCAGCATTTT
>TRBJ2-2|.|TRBV29-1|TRBD2
CSVGGQRGTGELFF
TGCAGCGTTGGTGGTCAGCGGGGCACCGGGGAGCTGTTTTTT
>TRBJ2-3|.|TRBV7-2|TRBD2
CASKLAGGFSTDTQYF
TGTGCCAGCAAATTAGCGGGAGGTTTTAGCACAGATACGCAGTATTTT
>TRBJ2-1|.|TRBV11-3|.
CASSYDLSYNEQFF
TGTGCCAGCAGCTACGATCTCAGCTACAATGAGCAGTTCTTC
>TRBJ1-1|.|TRBV6-1|.
CASSEFGSRAFF
TGTGCCAGCAGTGAATTTGGGAGTCGGGCTTTCTTT
>TRBJ2-2|.|TRBV29-1|.
CSVLLFGTDSGELFF
TGCAGCGTGCTACTTTTTGGTACAGACTCCGGGGAGCTGTTTTTT
>TRBJ2-7|.|TRBV4-1|.
CASSQESRTSTPEQYF
TGCGCCAGCAGCCAAGAGTCCCGGACAAGTACTCCCGAGCAGTACTTC
>TRBJ1-2|few|TRBV5-1|.
CASSLDVGSNYGYTF
TGCGCCAGCAGCTTGGATGTGGGCTCGAACTATGGCTACACCTTC
>TRBJ2-4|.|TRBV20-1|TRBD2
CSARDLDSGTKNIQYF
TGCAGTGCTAGAGATCTGGATAGCGGGACTAAAAACATTCAGTACTTC
>TRBJ2-5|few|TRBV5-5|.
CASSQGPPEYF
TGTGCCAGCAGCCAGGGACCGCCGGAGTACTTC
>TRBJ2-2|few|TRBV6-2/TRBV6-3|TRBD2
CASTKTSRWELFF
TGTGCCAGCACAAAGACTAGCCGGTGGGAGCTGTTTTTT
>TRBJ1-6|.|TRBV7-9|TRBD1
CASSWTGDNSPLHF
TGTGCCAGCAGTTGGACAGGGGACAATTCACCCCTCCACTTT
>TRBJ2-3|.|TRBV7-3|.
CASSSDRFTDTQYF
TGTGCCAGCAGCTCCGACAGATTCACAGATACGCAGTATTTT
>TRBJ2-1|few|TRBV5-1|TRBD2
CASSFTGLAGFYNEQFF
TGCGCCAGCAGCTTCACCGGACTAGCGGGATTTTACAATGAGCAGTTCTTC
>TRBJ2-3|.|TRBV11-1|TRBD2
CASSSPPLGSSGSIGPTQYF
TGTGCCAGCAGCTCTCCCCCGCTAGGGTCTAGCGGGAGTATAGGGCCGACGCAGTATTTT
>TRBJ2-3|few|TRBV7-3|.
CASSLNRGVADTQYF
TGTGCCAGCAGCTTAAATCGAGGAGTGGCAGATACGCAGTATTTT
>TRBJ1-2|.|TRBV6-1|.
CASSRGQKINYGYTF
TGTGCCAGCAGCCGCGGACAGAAGATTAACTATGGCTACACCTTC
>TRBJ2-7|many|TRBV29-1|TRBD2
CSVHSGRATYEQYF
TGCAGCGTTCACAGCGGGAGAGCCACCTACGAGCAGTACTTC
>TRBJ2-1|many|TRBV10-3|TRBD1
CAISDRDSTVNEQFF
TGTGCCATCAGTGACCGGGACAGCACTGTCAATGAGCAGTTCTTC
>TRBJ2-1|many|TRBV30|.
CAWSVHYGGEFF
TGTGCCTGGAGTGTACACTACGGAGGGGAGTTCTTC
>TRBJ1-2|.|TRBV12-3/TRBV12-4|.
CASSLGGGYTF
TGTGCCAGCAGTTTAGGTGGGGGCTACACCTTC
>TRBJ2-2|many|TRBV20-1|.
CSAQGFGLDTGELFF
TGCAGTGCTCAGGGGTTTGGTTTAGACACCGGGGAGCTGTTTTTT
>TRBJ2-3|many|TRBV29-1|TRBD1
CSVERQGPDTQYF
TGCAGCGTTGAGAGACAGGGGCCAGATACGCAGTATTTT
>TRBJ2-1|few|TRBV27|.
CASGRTGELNEQFF
TGTGCCAGCGGCAGGACGGGAGAACTGAATGAGCAGTTCTTC
>TRBJ2-7|few|TRBV12-3/TRBV12-4|.
CASSFGIPSFEQYF
TGTGCCAGCAGTTTTGGGATCCCCTCCTTCGAGCAGTACTTC
>TRBJ2-1|.|TRBV5-1|TRBD1
CASSTSGQVNNEQFF
TGCGCCAGCAGCACCTCGGGACAGGTAAACAATGAGCAGTTCTTC
>TRBJ2-3|.|TRBV3-1|TRBD2
CATLGLAGDTQYF
TGTGCCACCCTGGGACTAGCCGGAGATACGCAGTATTTT
>TRBJ1-2|few|TRBV9|TRBD1
CASNLMGQGFDGYTF
TGTGCCAGCAACCTCATGGGACAGGGGTTCGATGGCTACACCTTC
>TRBJ2-5|few|TRBV2|.
CASLKGGGSETQYF
TGTGCCAGCTTGAAAGGGGGGGGCTCGGAGACCCAGTACTTC
>TRBJ2-3|many|TRBV29-1|.
CSVDRGRPDTQYF
TGCAGCGTTGACAGGGGGAGGCCAGATACGCAGTATTTT
>TRBJ2-3|few|TRBV10-3|.
CAITRQFTDTQYF
TGTGCCATCACCCGACAGTTCACAGATACGCAGTATTTT
>TRBJ2-1|few|TRBV5-1|TRBD2
CASSLVAGGRAEQFF
TGCGCCAGCAGCTTGGTGGCGGGAGGGCGGGCTGAGCAGTTCTTC
>TRBJ2-1|few|TRBV27|.
CASSPYRVGNEQFF
TGTGCCAGCAGTCCCTACAGGGTGGGCAATGAGCAGTTCTTC
>TRBJ2-7|.|TRBV12-3/TRBV12-4|TRBD1
CASSFIGQGAVEQYF
TGTGCCAGCAGTTTTATTGGTCAGGGGGCAGTTGAGCAGTACTTC
>TRBJ2-1|.|TRBV15|TRBD2
CATSAGTSGAREQFF
TGTGCCACCAGCGCCGGGACTAGCGGGGCACGAGAGCAGTTCTTC
>TRBJ1-2|.|TRBV18|TRBD1
CASSPRAGQPLGIYGYTF
TGTGCCAGCTCACCCCGAGCGGGACAGCCCCTAGGGATTTATGGCTACACCTTC